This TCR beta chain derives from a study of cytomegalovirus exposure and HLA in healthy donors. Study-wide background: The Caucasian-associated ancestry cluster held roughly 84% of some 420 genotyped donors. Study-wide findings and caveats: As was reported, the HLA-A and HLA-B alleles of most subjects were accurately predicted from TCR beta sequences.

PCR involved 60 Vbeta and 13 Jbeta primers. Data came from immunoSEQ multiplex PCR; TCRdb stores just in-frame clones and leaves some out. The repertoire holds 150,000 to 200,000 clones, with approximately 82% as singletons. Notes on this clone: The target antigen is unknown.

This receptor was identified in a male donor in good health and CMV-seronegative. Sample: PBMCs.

Written as DNA, the CDR3 is TGTGCCAGCAGCTCCCCTACTCTAGGAGAGCAGTTCTTC. As protein: CASSSPTLGEQFF. V is TRBV7-3 and J is TRBJ2-1, with D hard to call. Germline loops: CDR1 SGHTA, CDR2 FQGTGA. The CDR3 loop spans 13 amino acids. Trimming cost V 4 bases and J 10 bases, with 14 bases left between them.